These 22 T cell receptor beta chains were sequenced from one sample in a study of shared clonotypes between healthy human individuals. Using immunoSEQ multiplex PCR, the repertoire was profiled, and TCRdb retains in-frame clones only, with some absent. The sample yields around 990,000 clones, 77% seen once. Sequencing was carried out using memory CD4+ T cells from PBMCs. The subset denotes: CD45RA-negative fraction. These receptors were taken from a man aged 18 to 30 in good health. Some clones in this sample may be carry-over from other donors' samples.

This sequence joins TRBV6-7 and TRBJ1-5; D is possibly TRBD1 (6 bases). TRBV6-7 is noted as an ORF with a role that remains uncertain. Between the trimmed V and J ends, which lost 5 bases and 7 bases, there was a span of 12 bases. This CDR3 is 13 amino acids long. The CDR3 sequence is CASSGGPGQPQHF. CDR3 sequence (DNA): TGTGCCAGCAGTGGGGGGCCCGGACAGCCCCAGCATTTT.

The V gene is TRBV7-2, the J gene TRBJ1-1, with 8 bases identical to TRBD1. This CDR3 has 13 amino acids. Germline assignment: CDR1 SGHTA and CDR2 FQGNSA. V lost 4 bases, J lost 5 bases, and 3 bases stayed unmatched. The CDR3 DNA is TGTGCCAGCAGCTCACAGGGGGTAACTGAAGCTTTCTTT. It specifies CASSSQGVTEAFF.

V gene TRBV19 combines with J gene TRBJ1-5, with D possibly being TRBD1 (6 bases). CDR3 length: 16 residues. The germline V gene has CDR1 LNHDA and CDR2 SQIVND (reference sequence). V was trimmed by 1 base and J by 7 bases, leaving 17 bases between them. The CDR3 DNA follows: TGTGCCAGTAGTATAGTAGCCAGGGGAGGTCGACAGCCCCAGCATTTT. It is translated as CASSIVARGGRQPQHF.

The CDR3 coding sequence is TGTGCCAGCAGCGACACTCTTGGGCAGCTACAAGTCAACACCTTC. Translation: CASSDTLGQLQVNTF. The chain has TRBV7-9 and TRBJ1-2; D gene ambiguous. V was pared by 5 bases and J by 12 bases, with 25 bases between. The CDR3 loop spans 15 amino acids. Germline assignment: CDR1 SEHNR and CDR2 FQNEAQ (reference sequence). Complete variable domain (other parts from reference TRBV7-9 and TRBJ1-2): DTGVSQNPRHKITKRGQNVTFRCDPISEHNRLYWYRQTLGQGPEFLTYFQNEAQLEKSRLLSDRFSAERPKGSFSTLEIQRTEQGDSAMYLCASSDTLGQLQVNTFGSGTRLTVV.

This clone was picked up a small number of times. The rearrangement uses TRBV7-9 and TRBJ2-5; 10 bases match TRBD2. This CDR3 contains 14 residues. Germline loops: CDR1 SEHNR, CDR2 FQNEAQ (reference sequence). V was clipped by 5 bases and J by 5 bases; unmatched bases: 5. The CDR3 reads CASSPSGSYETQYF. For the CDR3, the DNA is TGTGCCAGCAGCCCTAGCGGGAGTTATGAGACCCAGTACTTC.

This chain joins TRBV30 and TRBJ2-4, with D possibly being TRBD2 (5 bases). Germline CDR1 GTSNPN, CDR2 SVGIG (reference sequence). This CDR3 is built from 16 residues. Deletions cut 4 bases from V and 1 base from J, with 17 bases between. The CDR3 here is CAWTTLGWEAKNIQYF. In DNA form, the CDR3 reads TGTGCCTGGACCACTCTAGGTTGGGAGGCCAAAAACATTCAGTACTTC.

The gene calls are TRBV11-2 and TRBJ2-1; TRBD1 matches 8 bases. Germline loops: CDR1 SGHAT, CDR2 FQNNGV. CDR3 length: 15 residues. V lost 1 base, J lost 5 bases, and 4 bases stayed unmatched. The CDR3 DNA is TGTGCCAGCAGCTTAGGCAGGGGGCCAAACAATGAGCAGTTCTTC. Amino acids: CASSLGRGPNNEQFF.

The genes are TRBV27 and TRBJ2-7; D might be TRBD1 (6 bases). CDR1 MNHEY and CDR2 SMNVEV come from the germline V gene (reference sequence). Trimming left V 0 bases short and J 8 bases short, with 17 bases between. This CDR3 spans 15 amino acids. CDR3: CASSLSDSKATKQYF. In nucleotides, the CDR3 is TGTGCCAGCAGTTTATCGGACAGTAAGGCTACGAAGCAGTACTTC.

The rearrangement uses TRBV7-7 and TRBJ2-2; D uncertain. V was cut by 1 base and J by 6 bases, with 6 bases left in between. CDR1 and CDR2 from the germline V gene are SSHAT and FNYEAQ (reference sequence). The CDR3 loop spans 13 amino acids. CDR3 region: CASSLEAAGELFF. CDR3 sequence (DNA): TGTGCCAGCAGCTTAGAAGCCGCCGGGGAGCTGTTTTTT.

The rearrangement links TRBV21-1 to TRBJ1-5. TRBV21-1 is annotated as a pseudogene. The CDR3 totals 16 residues. The CDR3 bases are TGTGCCAGCAGCAAAAGGACCGCTTACGACAATCAGCCCCAGCATTTT. As protein: CASSKRTAYDNQPQHF.

The chain combines TRBV10-2 with TRBJ2-5; the D is unclear. The CDR3 length is 13 residues. The germline CDR1 and CDR2 sequences are WSHSY and SAAADI. The V end lost 4 bases, the J end lost 5 bases, and 11 bases lay between the germline ends. DNA for the CDR3: TGCGCCAGCAGTGGGCCTCCCGGTGAGACCCAGTACTTC. Translation gives CASSGPPGETQYF.

The chain uses TRBV28 and TRBJ1-2; TRBD1 aligns across 7 bases. The germline gives CDR1 MDHEN, CDR2 SYDVKM. There are 14 residues in the CDR3. With V trimmed by 5 bases and J by 3 bases, 6 bases remained unmatched. The CDR3 spells CASSRQGKDYGYTF. The CDR3 nucleotides read TGTGCCAGCAGTCGACAGGGAAAGGACTATGGCTACACCTTC.

The chain's CDR3 is CASSPRTGEQYF. For the CDR3, the DNA is TGTGCCAGCAGTCCAAGGACAGGGGAGCAGTACTTC. V is TRBV28 and J is TRBJ2-7; TRBD1 matches 8 bases. The CDR3 totals 12 residues. V dropped 5 bases and J dropped 7; count of bases not matched to a gene: 4. Germline-derived CDR1 and CDR2 are MDHEN and SYDVKM.

The chain uses TRBV28 and TRBJ2-7; the D gene is possibly TRBD2 (5 bases). V lost 3 bases, J lost 5 bases, and 8 bases lay in between. The CDR3 spans 12 residues. Per the germline V gene, CDR1 is MDHEN and CDR2 is SYDVKM. DNA of the CDR3: TGTGCCAGCAGTTTTCAGGAGGACGAGCAGTACTTC. Protein sequence: CASSFQEDEQYF.

The V gene is TRBV28, the J gene TRBJ2-2; the D gene could be TRBD1 or TRBD2 (5 bases each). The CDR3 covers 16 residues. V shed 5 bases and J shed 6 bases, with 19 bases lying between them. Germline V lookup: CDR1 MDHEN, CDR2 SYDVKM. The CDR3 coding sequence is TGTGCCAGCAGTCCCCGACCTCCTAGAGGGGCCGGGGAGCTGTTTTTT. Residues: CASSPRPPRGAGELFF.

This chain joins TRBV28 and TRBJ2-5, with D hard to call. Trimming pared 3 bases from V and 5 bases from J, leaving 10 bases between. The CDR3 contains 13 residues. Germline-derived CDR1 and CDR2 are MDHEN and SYDVKM. CDR3 bases: TGTGCCAGCAGTTTTGATTTTGGGGAGACCCAGTACTTC. This encodes CASSFDFGETQYF.

The rearrangement joins TRBV5-6 to TRBJ2-7; no reliable D call. The germline V and J ends were trimmed by 2 bases and 9 bases, with 15 bases remaining between them. This CDR3 contains 13 residues. Germline V CDR1 and CDR2: SGHDT, YYEEEE. Written as DNA, the CDR3 is TGTGCCAGCAGCTTTACACTGGACGGCCTGCAGTACTTC. Protein product: CASSFTLDGLQYF.

The rearrangement links TRBV19 to TRBJ1-5, with D tentatively TRBD1 (5 bases). Germline values: CDR1 LNHDA, CDR2 SQIVND (reference sequence). The V gene lost 5 bases and the J gene lost 5 bases, with 13 bases spanning the gap. The length of the CDR3 is 14 residues. The CDR3 nucleotides are TGTGCCAGTAGTGTCATGCGGGGGTATCAGCCCCAGCATTTT. Translated: CASSVMRGYQPQHF.

The rearrangement uses TRBV6-1 and TRBJ1-4; unclear D gene. Germline V lookup: CDR1 MNHNS, CDR2 SASEGT. There are 14 residues in the CDR3. The ends were cut back, 2 bases at V and 4 bases at J, with 8 bases in the middle. CDR3 amino acids: CASSESRNNEKLFF. CDR3 nucleotides: TGTGCCAGCAGTGAAAGCCGGAATAATGAAAAACTGTTTTTT.

The J gene is TRBJ2-7, the V gene TRBV6-5; the match to TRBD1 covers 7 bases. V was clipped by 5 bases and J by 0 bases; unmatched bases: 4. Germline lookup yields CDR1 MNHEY and CDR2 SVGAGI. CDR3 size: 14 residues. DNA for the CDR3: TGTGCCAGCAGTCTAGGGGGCGCCTCCTACGAGCAGTACTTC. This translates into CASSLGGASYEQYF.

This sequence joins TRBV7-6 and TRBJ2-5; no reliable D call. The CDR3 covers 14 residues. The germline V gene has CDR1 SGHVS and CDR2 FNYEAQ. The V and J ends lost 5 bases and 5 bases respectively, with 15 bases between them. The CDR3 here is CASSADVGYETQYF. DNA of the CDR3: TGTGCCAGCAGCGCCGACGTGGGTTACGAGACCCAGTACTTC.

CDR3 residues: CASSPRGDRNDQPQHF. As DNA, the CDR3 is TGTGCCAGCAGCCCCCGGGGGGATAGGAACGATCAGCCCCAGCATTTT. The chain combines TRBV7-8 with TRBJ1-5, with TRBD1 as a possible D gene (5 bases). The germline V and J ends were trimmed by 5 bases and 5 bases, with 19 bases remaining between them. Germline V gives CDR1 SGHVS, CDR2 FQNEAQ. This CDR3 has 16 residues.